This passage covers 30 T cell receptor beta chains from one sample sequenced in a study of blood T cell repertoires in COVID-19. Assay: immunoSEQ multiplex PCR; the TCRdb copy retains only in-frame clones and omits some. The sample has about 15,000 clones; approximately 91% are singletons. What was sequenced was peripheral blood. The receptor source for this set is a woman in her seventies in a cohort sampled during active or convalescent COVID-19.

The V gene is TRBV5-1, the J gene TRBJ2-3; a possible D gene is TRBD2 (6 bases). The ends were cut back, 4 bases at V and 2 bases at J, with 17 bases in the middle. Germline CDR1 reads SGHRS; CDR2 reads YFSETQ. CDR3 size: 16 residues. The CDR3 nucleotides read TGCGCCAGCAGCCAGGAGGGTAGCTTCGCCACAGATACGCAGTATTTT. This translates into CASSQEGSFATDTQYF.

The gene calls are TRBV6-5 and TRBJ1-4, with 8 bases lining up with TRBD1. Germline loops: CDR1 MNHEY, CDR2 SVGAGI. V was pared by 6 bases and J by 10 bases, with 4 bases of the junction left unmatched. This CDR3 contains 12 residues. The CDR3 nucleotides are TGTGCCAGCAGGCAAACAGGGGGAAAACTGTTTTTT. Translating it yields CASRQTGGKLFF.

In this sample, this clone turned up once. This sequence joins TRBV30 and TRBJ1-5; TRBD1 matches 7 bases. Germline V gene sequence: CDR1 GTSNPN, CDR2 SVGIG (reference sequence). This CDR3 spans 15 amino acids. With 0 bases clipped from V and 7 bases from J, the junction kept 9 bases outside the gene matches. The chain's CDR3 is CAWSVGQGVGQPQHF. The CDR3 region has the DNA TGTGCCTGGAGTGTAGGGCAGGGGGTAGGACAGCCCCAGCATTTT.

This clone has just one count. This chain joins TRBV9 and TRBJ1-2; D unclear. The germline gives CDR1 SGDLS, CDR2 YYNGEE. The CDR3 totals 13 residues. The V end was cut by 2 bases, the J end by 4 bases, with 9 bases between. The CDR3, as DNA: TGTGCCAGCAGCGTCCCGGGGAGCTATGGCTACACCTTC. The encoded protein is CASSVPGSYGYTF.

The chain links TRBV5-6 to TRBJ1-2; D might be TRBD1 (6 bases). V was trimmed by 4 bases and J by 0 bases, leaving 13 bases between them. Germline V gene data show CDR1 as SGHDT and CDR2 as YYEEEE. This CDR3 is 15 amino acids long. CDR3 DNA sequence: TGTGCCAGCAGCGTTACAGGGAGCCCTAACTATGGCTACACCTTC. This encodes CASSVTGSPNYGYTF.

The sample holds one count of this clone. V and J are TRBV10-3 and TRBJ2-5; perhaps TRBD2 as D (5 bases). The CDR3 is made up of 11 amino acids. CDR1 and CDR2 (germline): ENHRY, SYGVKD. Trimming shortened V by 11 bases and J by 3 bases, and 10 bases separated the two germline ends. The CDR3 region has the DNA TGTGCCGTCGGACTTAAAGAGACCCAGTACTTC. It specifies CAVGLKETQYF.

This clone was seen a few times. The chain employs TRBV18 and TRBJ2-1; TRBD2 matches at 8 bases. The CDR3 extends over 15 amino acids. Germline V gene data show CDR1 as KGHSH and CDR2 as LQKENI. The V segment lost 4 bases and the J segment 2 bases; nucleotides outside the gene matches: 4. Here the CDR3 reads CASSLRGVTYNEQFF. In DNA, the CDR3 is TGTGCCAGCTCACTGCGGGGGGTCACCTACAATGAGCAGTTCTTC.

V usage is TRBV7-2 and J usage is TRBJ1-3; 11 bases map to TRBD1. V gave up 3 bases and J gave up 2 bases; unmatched junction bases: 6. Per germline, CDR1 SGHTA and CDR2 FQGNSA. The length of the CDR3 is 17 residues. The CDR3 reads CASSFGGTGGAGNTIYF. In DNA form, the CDR3 reads TGTGCCAGCAGCTTTGGTGGGACAGGGGGAGCTGGAAACACCATATATTTT.

This clone has a handful of counts. This chain joins TRBV20-1 and TRBJ1-1, with D unclear. This CDR3 is 10 amino acids long. Germline V gives CDR1 DFQATT, CDR2 SNEGSKA (reference sequence). Trimming pared 2 bases from V and 7 bases from J, leaving 5 bases between. CDR3 nucleotide sequence: TGCAGTGCTAGACTCAGTGAAGCTTTCTTT. Its protein is CSARLSEAFF.

In its sample, this clone was seen once. The V gene is TRBV6-5, the J gene TRBJ1-1, with 7 positions matching TRBD1. Losses at the gene ends were 1 base for V and 0 bases for J; bases not matched to a gene: 2. Germline CDR1 MNHEY, CDR2 SVGAGI. This CDR3 spans 15 amino acids. CDR3 region: CASSYYGTVNTEAFF. CDR3 DNA: TGTGCCAGCAGTTACTACGGGACAGTGAACACTGAAGCTTTCTTT.

The chain is built from TRBV10-3 and TRBJ1-6; a weak D match, TRBD1 (5 bases). V gave up 2 bases and J gave up 9 bases, with 17 bases separating them. The CDR3 loop spans 16 amino acids. Germline V CDR1 and CDR2: ENHRY, SYGVKD. The CDR3 loop reads CAISEGSARGGSPLHF. The CDR3 DNA reads as TGTGCCATCAGTGAGGGGTCAGCCCGGGGGGGTTCACCCCTCCACTTT.

Only a few counts were recorded for this clone. The chain combines TRBV28 with TRBJ1-5, with D tentatively TRBD1 (5 bases). Germline loops: CDR1 MDHEN, CDR2 SYDVKM. Trimming took 5 bases from V and 4 from J, leaving 21 bases between them. This CDR3 contains 17 residues. CDR3 bases: TGTGCCAGCAGTGAACAACGGACCGGGACTAGGAATCAGCCCCAGCATTTT. It specifies CASSEQRTGTRNQPQHF.

This rearrangement joins TRBV4-3 to TRBJ1-2; 8 bases map to TRBD1. Trimming cost V 0 bases and J 7 bases; bases outside gene matches: 10. Per germline, CDR1 LGHNA and CDR2 YSLEER. This CDR3 is built from 16 residues. The CDR3 DNA is TGCGCCAGCAGCCAAGATAGCCCAGGGGGCGCAGGTGGCTACACCTTC. Translating it yields CASSQDSPGGAGGYTF.

This clone came up once. CDR3 in amino acids: CASSRGDREGQPQHF. CDR3 nucleotide sequence: TGCGCCAGCAGCCGGGGGGACAGGGAGGGTCAGCCCCAGCATTTT. The chain recombines TRBV5-1 with TRBJ1-5; 9 positions agree with TRBD1. Germline V gene lookup returns CDR1 SGHRS and CDR2 YFSETQ. V lost 4 bases and J lost 6; bases outside the gene matches: 8. The length of the CDR3 is 15 residues.

This clone has only one observation. This chain uses TRBV19 with TRBJ1-5; D gene unclear. CDR3 size: 14 residues. V dropped 6 bases and J dropped 6 bases, with 15 bases sitting between them. Germline values: CDR1 LNHDA, CDR2 SQIVND (reference sequence). The CDR3 sequence: CASRRLGGSQPQHF. CDR3 in DNA: TGTGCCAGTAGGCGTCTTGGAGGTAGTCAGCCCCAGCATTTT.

The chain couples TRBV9 to TRBJ1-3; possible D gene TRBD1, 6 bases. There are 15 residues in the CDR3. V gave up 1 base and J gave up 0 bases, with 8 bases separating them. Germline loops: CDR1 SGDLS, CDR2 YYNGEE. CDR3 nucleotide sequence: TGTGCCAGCAGCGTATTGGGGGCCTCTGGAAACACCATATATTTT. Its translation is CASSVLGASGNTIYF.

The chain uses TRBV27 and TRBJ2-3, with 8 nucleotides matching TRBD1. The trim removed 5 bases at V and 3 bases at J, leaving 7 bases unmatched. The CDR3 consists of 15 residues. Germline V gene lookup returns CDR1 MNHEY and CDR2 SMNVEV (reference sequence). The CDR3 is CASSTGTGGTDTQYF. In DNA, the CDR3 is TGTGCCAGCAGTACCGGGACAGGAGGGACAGATACGCAGTATTTT.

The CDR3 loop is CAWSGGTAEKLFF. The CDR3 nucleotides are TGTGCCTGGAGTGGCGGGACAGCCGAAAAACTGTTTTTT. V gene TRBV30 combines with J gene TRBJ1-4; 7 bases are a match to TRBD1. The J segment lost 8 bases and the V segment lost 1 base, leaving 4 bases of the junction unmatched. Germline loops: CDR1 GTSNPN, CDR2 SVGIG (reference sequence). The CDR3 is 13 residues long.

The chain has TRBV29-1 and TRBJ1-1; maybe TRBD1 (6 bases). The V gene lost 2 bases and the J gene lost 11 bases, with 18 bases spanning the gap. Germline loops: CDR1 SQVTM, CDR2 ANQGSEA. The CDR3 loop spans 13 amino acids. The CDR3 DNA sequence: TGCAGCGTTGAAATTTCAACAGGGTTGGGCGCTTTCTTT. Translation gives CSVEISTGLGAFF.

The gene calls are TRBV27 and TRBJ2-3; 10 bases are a match to TRBD2. This CDR3 contains 14 residues. Germline V gene lookup returns CDR1 MNHEY and CDR2 SMNVEV (reference sequence). V lost 2 bases, J lost 8 bases, and 4 bases stayed unmatched. CDR3 amino acids: CASSLRTSGGTQYF. CDR3 sequence (DNA): TGTGCCAGCAGTTTACGGACTAGCGGTGGTACGCAGTATTTT.

V gene TRBV15 combines with J gene TRBJ2-1; a possible D gene is TRBD1 (5 bases). Germline V gives CDR1 LNHNV, CDR2 YYDKDF (reference sequence). V was shortened by 3 bases and J by 0 bases, with 9 bases between the two germline ends. The CDR3 runs to 15 residues. The CDR3 is CATSRDTGSYNEQFF. The CDR3 region has the DNA TGTGCCACCAGCAGGGACACCGGCTCCTACAATGAGCAGTTCTTC.

The chain combines TRBV7-8 with TRBJ2-7, with 7 bases fitting TRBD1. CDR1 is SGHVS and CDR2 is FQNEAQ in the germline V gene. With V trimmed by 0 bases and J by 6 bases, 8 bases remained unmatched. CDR3 length equals 15 residues. The CDR3 nucleotides read TGTGCCAGCAGCTTAGCGGTCCGGACAGGCCCCGAGCAGTACTTC. Protein: CASSLAVRTGPEQYF.

V is TRBV10-3 and J is TRBJ2-5, with 7 nucleotides matching TRBD2. The V gene end was trimmed by 8 bases and the J gene end by 5 bases; junction bases not matched to a gene: 11. The CDR3 is made up of 14 amino acids. The germline CDR1 and CDR2 sequences are ENHRY and SYGVKD. In DNA form, the CDR3 reads TGTGCCATCTCCGGCGCCGGGGGGTGGGAGACCCAGTACTTC. Translation gives CAISGAGGWETQYF.

The genes are TRBV3-1 (or the pseudogene TRBV3-2) and TRBJ1-5; 8 nucleotides agree with TRBD1. Germline-derived CDR1 and CDR2 are LGHDT and YNNKEL (reference sequence). V trimming: 4 bases; J trimming: 7 bases; junction bases outside the gene matches: 9. The CDR3 is 15 amino acids. The CDR3 DNA sequence: TGTGCCAGCAGCCCGGGTCCAGGGGGCTGGCAGCCCCAGCATTTT. As protein: CASSPGPGGWQPQHF.

This sequence joins TRBV23-1 and TRBJ1-2, with 7 bases identical to TRBD1. TRBV23-1 is reported as an ORF; its role is uncertain. CDR3 length equals 17 residues. V lost 1 base to trimming and J lost 1 base; unmatched junction nucleotides: 9. Here the CDR3 reads CASSQLARTGGNYGYTF. The CDR3 nucleotides read TGCGCCAGCAGTCAATTGGCCCGGACAGGCGGTAACTATGGCTACACCTTC.

The rearrangement joins TRBV7-9 to TRBJ2-4; D perhaps matches TRBD2 (5 bases). Trimming cost V 5 bases and J 2 bases, with 13 bases left between them. CDR1 SEHNR and CDR2 FQNEAQ come from the germline V gene (reference sequence). This CDR3 is built from 15 residues. CDR3 sequence reads: CASSPRGMSKNIQYF. In DNA, the CDR3 is TGTGCCAGCAGCCCTCGGGGAATGTCCAAAAACATTCAGTACTTC. Supplemented by reference TRBV7-9 and TRBJ2-4, the full variable domain reads DTGVSQNPRHKITKRGQNVTFRCDPISEHNRLYWYRQTLGQGPEFLTYFQNEAQLEKSRLLSDRFSAERPKGSFSTLEIQRTEQGDSAMYLCASSPRGMSKNIQYFGAGTRLSVL.

The CDR3 DNA reads TGTGCCAGCAGCATCTCTCCGGGACAGGGGTATGGCTACACCTTC. The encoded protein is CASSISPGQGYGYTF. V is TRBV6-5 and J is TRBJ1-2, with TRBD1 identical over 10 bases. J was trimmed by 5 bases and V by 6 bases; bases with no gene match: 9. Per germline, CDR1 MNHEY and CDR2 SVGAGI. The CDR3 loop spans 15 amino acids.

This clone was counted once. The V and J genes are TRBV19 and TRBJ2-2, with 8 positions matching TRBD1. This CDR3 is 15 amino acids long. V shed 5 bases, J shed 5 bases, and the junction held 7 bases outside the gene matches. Germline V gives CDR1 LNHDA, CDR2 SQIVND (reference sequence). The CDR3 coding sequence is TGTGCCAGTAGTTCGAACAGGGGGAAGACCGGGGAGCTGTTTTTT. Residues: CASSSNRGKTGELFF.

The chain links TRBV27 to TRBJ2-7; D remains unclear. CDR1 and CDR2 from the germline V gene are MNHEY and SMNVEV (reference sequence). V was clipped by 7 bases and J by 0 bases, with 10 bases between them. This CDR3 has 13 residues. This CDR3 reads CASKRQASYEQYF. CDR3 bases: TGTGCCAGCAAGAGACAAGCCTCCTACGAGCAGTACTTC.

The chain couples TRBV6-2 or TRBV6-3 to TRBJ2-3; the match to TRBD2 covers 9 bases. Germline V gene data show CDR1 as MNHEY and CDR2 as SVGEGT. V lost 3 bases to trimming and J lost 4 bases; unmatched junction nucleotides: 2. The CDR3 is 14 amino acids. The CDR3 sequence is CASSYGGGADTQYF. In DNA, the CDR3 is TGTGCCAGCAGTTATGGCGGGGGGGCAGATACGCAGTATTTT.